Below, one T cell receptor beta chain is given with its context. Its antigen remains unidentified. Profiling relied on immunoSEQ multiplex PCR, and the TCRdb table lists in-frame clones only, not all of them. The sample shows around 86,000 clones, around 87% of them seen only once. CDR3 length: 17 amino acids. V was clipped by 4 bases and J by 0 bases, with 14 bases between them. The germline V gene encodes CDR1 SGHRS and CDR2 YFSETQ. The data were obtained in a study of T cell responses to AZD1222 COVID-19 vaccine. Study outcomes and limitations: Repertoire collection took place solely once the T cell response had peaked. Two doses of AZD1222 preceded a rise in Spike-specific TCR breadth and depth.

Sequencing was performed on peripheral blood, taken on day 0 of AZD1222 vaccination. V usage is TRBV5-1 and J usage is TRBJ2-6; D might be TRBD1 or TRBD2, each matching 5 bases. The sequence derives from an adult in good health. CDR3 sequence: CASSPIEGSSGANVLTF. Here the CDR3 DNA reads TGCGCCAGCAGCCCTATTGAGGGGAGCTCTGGGGCCAACGTCCTGACTTTC.